This TCR beta chain was profiled in a study of OX40 agonist ivuxolimab in advanced cancers. Points from the study as a whole: Averaged across samples, CD8+ T cells carried more expanded clones than CD4+ did. CD4+ and CD8+ blood T cells expanded clonally by week 6 at 0.1 to 3.0 mg/kg. Expanded peripheral T cells had an undetermined antigen specificity.

Profiled with immunoSEQ multiplex PCR; TCRdb holds only in-frame clones, not every one. The sample lists 50,000 to 80,000 clones; 70% to 90% were seen once. Germline CDR1 reads SGHTA; CDR2 reads FQGNSA. Germline trimming cut 2 bases from V and 9 bases from J; bases unmatched to any gene: 14. The CDR3 loop spans 16 amino acids. A word on this clone: What it recognizes is unknown.

Here the sequenced sample was CD4+ or CD8+ T cells sorted from blood, taken in a trial of the OX40 agonist ivuxolimab. This chain uses TRBV7-2 with TRBJ2-3; TRBD2 aligns across 7 bases. This receptor was obtained from an adult with an advanced solid tumor such as melanoma, head and neck, liver or kidney cancer. The CDR3 here is CASSLSPSGDLGTQYF. CDR3 DNA sequence: TGTGCCAGCAGCTTAAGTCCTAGCGGAGACTTGGGGACGCAGTATTTT.